This T cell receptor (beta chain) was sequenced for a study of Tregs in tolerant kidney transplant recipients. Sequencing was performed with immunoSEQ multiplex PCR; in TCRdb, only in-frame clones are kept and a portion is missing. The repertoire holds fewer than 95,000 clones, with 80% to 95% as singletons. Recipients received nonmyeloablative bone marrow transplants from related graft donors, with transient mixed chimerism. The V gene lost 3 bases and the J gene lost 6 bases, with 14 bases spanning the gap. The CDR3 is made up of 13 amino acids. Germline values: CDR1 GTSNPN, CDR2 SVGIG (reference sequence).

The chain joins TRBV30 to TRBJ1-2; no definite D call. Material: CD4+ T cells from blood (PBMCs), obtained 12 months after the transplant. The sequence was obtained from a human patient who received a combined kidney and bone marrow transplant. Some T cells may arise from the graft donor. The CDR3 reads CAWRLSWLDGYTF. CDR3 sequence (DNA): TGTGCCTGGAGGTTGTCCTGGCTGGATGGCTACACCTTC.